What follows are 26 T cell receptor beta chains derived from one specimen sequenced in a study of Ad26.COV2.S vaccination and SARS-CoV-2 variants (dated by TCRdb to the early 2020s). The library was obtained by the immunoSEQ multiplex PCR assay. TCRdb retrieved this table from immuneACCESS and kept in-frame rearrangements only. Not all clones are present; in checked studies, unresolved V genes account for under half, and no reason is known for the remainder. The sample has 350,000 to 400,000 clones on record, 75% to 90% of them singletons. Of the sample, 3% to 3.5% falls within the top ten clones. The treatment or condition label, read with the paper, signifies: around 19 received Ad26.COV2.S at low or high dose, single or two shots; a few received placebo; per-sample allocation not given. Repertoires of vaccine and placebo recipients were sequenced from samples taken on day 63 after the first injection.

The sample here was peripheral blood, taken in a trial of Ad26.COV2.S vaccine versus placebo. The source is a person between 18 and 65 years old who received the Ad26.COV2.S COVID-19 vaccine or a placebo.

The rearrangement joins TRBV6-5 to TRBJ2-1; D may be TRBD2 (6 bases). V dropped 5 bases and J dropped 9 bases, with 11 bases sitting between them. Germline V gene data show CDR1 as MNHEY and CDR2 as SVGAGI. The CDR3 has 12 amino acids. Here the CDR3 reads CASSQTEGEQFF. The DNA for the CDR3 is TGTGCCAGCAGTCAGACGGAGGGTGAGCAGTTCTTC.

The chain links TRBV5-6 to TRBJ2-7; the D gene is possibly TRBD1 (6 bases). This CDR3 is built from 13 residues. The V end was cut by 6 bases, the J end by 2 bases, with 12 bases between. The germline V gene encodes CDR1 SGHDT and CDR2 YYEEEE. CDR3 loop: CASTGQPPYEQYF. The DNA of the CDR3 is TGTGCCAGCACCGGACAGCCACCCTACGAGCAGTACTTC.

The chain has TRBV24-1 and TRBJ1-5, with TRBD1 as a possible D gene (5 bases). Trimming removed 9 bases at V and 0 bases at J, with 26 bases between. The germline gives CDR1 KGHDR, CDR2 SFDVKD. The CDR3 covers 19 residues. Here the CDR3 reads CATDGTQSLTCYSNQPQHF. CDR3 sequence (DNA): TGTGCCACCGATGGGACTCAGTCACTGACATGTTATAGCAATCAGCCCCAGCATTTT.

The CDR3: CASSSGTGGEAFF. Written as DNA, the CDR3 is TGTGCCAGTAGTTCCGGGACAGGGGGTGAAGCTTTCTTT. The rearrangement links TRBV19 to TRBJ1-1; TRBD1 agrees at 11 bases. Losses at the gene ends were 5 bases for V and 7 bases for J; bases not matched to a gene: 3. CDR1 is LNHDA, CDR2 SQIVND, per germline (reference sequence). CDR3 size: 13 residues.

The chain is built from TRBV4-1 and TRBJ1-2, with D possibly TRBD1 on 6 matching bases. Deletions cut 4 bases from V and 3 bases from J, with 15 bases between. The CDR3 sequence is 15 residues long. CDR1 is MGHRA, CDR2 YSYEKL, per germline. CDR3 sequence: CASSPGRGMDYGYTF. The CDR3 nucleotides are TGCGCCAGCAGCCCCGGGAGGGGGATGGACTATGGCTACACCTTC.

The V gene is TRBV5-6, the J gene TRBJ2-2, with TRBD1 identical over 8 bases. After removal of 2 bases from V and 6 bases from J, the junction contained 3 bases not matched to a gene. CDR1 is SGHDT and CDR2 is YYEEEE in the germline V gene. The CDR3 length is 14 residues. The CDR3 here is CASSFGQGSGELFF. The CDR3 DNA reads TGTGCCAGCAGCTTCGGACAGGGATCCGGGGAGCTGTTTTTT.

DNA of the CDR3: TGCGCCAGCAGCCCTCAGGGGGACCAAGAGACCCAGTACTTC. Residues: CASSPQGDQETQYF. The chain links TRBV4-3 to TRBJ2-5; 7 bases match TRBD1. The CDR3 sequence is 14 residues long. Germline CDR1 and CDR2: LGHNA and YSLEER. The V gene end was trimmed by 4 bases and the J gene end by 0 bases; junction bases not matched to a gene: 2.

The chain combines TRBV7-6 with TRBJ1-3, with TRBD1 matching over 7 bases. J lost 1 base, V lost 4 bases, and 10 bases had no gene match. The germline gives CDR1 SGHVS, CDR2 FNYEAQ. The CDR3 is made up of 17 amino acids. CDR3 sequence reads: CASSYPFTGESGNTIYF. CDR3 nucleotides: TGTGCCAGCAGCTACCCATTCACAGGGGAATCTGGAAACACCATATATTTT. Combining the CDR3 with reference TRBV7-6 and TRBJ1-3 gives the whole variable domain GAGVSQSPRYKVTKRGQDVALRCDPISGHVSLYWYRQALGQGPEFLTYFNYEAQQDKSGLPNDRFSAERPEGSISTLTIQRTEQRDSAMYRCASSYPFTGESGNTIYFGEGSWLTVV.

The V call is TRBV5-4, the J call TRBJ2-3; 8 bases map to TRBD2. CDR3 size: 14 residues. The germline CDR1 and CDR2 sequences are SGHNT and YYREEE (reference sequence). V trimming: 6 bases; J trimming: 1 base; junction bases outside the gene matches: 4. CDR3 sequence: CASTRGGGTDTQYF. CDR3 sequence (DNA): TGTGCCAGCACACGGGGGGGCGGCACAGATACGCAGTATTTT.

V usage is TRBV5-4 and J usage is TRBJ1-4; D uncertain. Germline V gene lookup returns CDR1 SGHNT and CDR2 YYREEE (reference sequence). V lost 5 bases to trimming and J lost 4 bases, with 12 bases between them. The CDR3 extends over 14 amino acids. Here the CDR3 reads CASSPPGNNEKLFF. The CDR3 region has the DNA TGTGCCAGCAGTCCCCCCGGGAATAATGAAAAACTGTTTTTT. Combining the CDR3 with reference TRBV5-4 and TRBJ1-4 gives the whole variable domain ETGVTQSPTHLIKTRGQQVTLRCSSQSGHNTVSWYQQALGQGPQFIFQYYREEENGRGNFPPRFSGLQFPNYSSELNVNALELDDSALYLCASSPPGNNEKLFFGSGTQLSVL.

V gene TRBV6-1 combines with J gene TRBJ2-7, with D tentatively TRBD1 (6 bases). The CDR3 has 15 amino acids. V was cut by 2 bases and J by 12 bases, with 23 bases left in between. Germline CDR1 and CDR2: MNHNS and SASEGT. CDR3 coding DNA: TGTGCCAGCAGTGAAACAGGGTCGGCGGTCCGCGGGTTGTACTTC. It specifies CASSETGSAVRGLYF.

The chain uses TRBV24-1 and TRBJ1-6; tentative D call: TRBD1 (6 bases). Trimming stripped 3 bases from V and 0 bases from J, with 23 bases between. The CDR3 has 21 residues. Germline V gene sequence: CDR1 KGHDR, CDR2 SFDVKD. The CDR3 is CATSDDAPGHRSSSYNSPLHF. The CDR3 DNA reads TGTGCCACCAGTGATGACGCACCGGGACACAGATCCAGCTCCTATAATTCACCCCTCCACTTT.

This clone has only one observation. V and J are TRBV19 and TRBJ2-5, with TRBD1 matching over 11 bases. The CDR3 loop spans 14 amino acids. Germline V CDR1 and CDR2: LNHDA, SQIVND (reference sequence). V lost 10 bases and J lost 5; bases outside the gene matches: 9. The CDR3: CATTGQGAYETQYF. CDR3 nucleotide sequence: TGTGCCACCACTGGACAGGGGGCATACGAGACCCAGTACTTC.

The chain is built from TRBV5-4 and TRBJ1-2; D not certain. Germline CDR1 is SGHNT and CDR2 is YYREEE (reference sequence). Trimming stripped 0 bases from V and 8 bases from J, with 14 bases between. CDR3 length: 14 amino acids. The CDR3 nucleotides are TGTGCCAGCAGCTTGGCGAGGAGGGCAAGAGGCTACACCTTC. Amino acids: CASSLARRARGYTF.

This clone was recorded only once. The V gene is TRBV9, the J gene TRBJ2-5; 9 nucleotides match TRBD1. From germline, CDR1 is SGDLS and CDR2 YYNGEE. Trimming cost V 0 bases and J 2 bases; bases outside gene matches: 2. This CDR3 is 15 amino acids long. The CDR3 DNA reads TGTGCCAGCAGCGTAGCCGGGACAGGGCAAGAGACCCAGTACTTC. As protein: CASSVAGTGQETQYF.

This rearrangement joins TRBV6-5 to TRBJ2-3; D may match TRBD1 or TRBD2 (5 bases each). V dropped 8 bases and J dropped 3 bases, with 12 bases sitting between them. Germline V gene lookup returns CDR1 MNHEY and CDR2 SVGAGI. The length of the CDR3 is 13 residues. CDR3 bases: TGTGCCAGCGTGGGACGGGAAACAGATACGCAGTATTTT. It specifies CASVGRETDTQYF.

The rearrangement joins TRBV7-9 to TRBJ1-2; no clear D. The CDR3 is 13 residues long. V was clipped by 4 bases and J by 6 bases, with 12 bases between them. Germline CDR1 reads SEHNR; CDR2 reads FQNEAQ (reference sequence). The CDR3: CASSYAASDGYTF. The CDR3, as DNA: TGTGCCAGCAGCTATGCCGCCAGTGATGGCTACACCTTC. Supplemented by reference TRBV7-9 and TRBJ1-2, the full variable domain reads DTGVSQNPRHKITKRGQNVTFRCDPISEHNRLYWYRQTLGQGPEFLTYFQNEAQLEKSRLLSDRFSAERPKGSFSTLEIQRTEQGDSAMYLCASSYAASDGYTFGSGTRLTVV.

CDR3 in DNA: TGTGCCAGTAGTCCGCTGACGGGGGGGCCTAATGAAAAACTGTTTTTT. Amino acids: CASSPLTGGPNEKLFF. The V call is TRBV19, the J call TRBJ1-4; possible D gene TRBD1, 6 bases. CDR1 and CDR2 (germline): LNHDA, SQIVND (reference sequence). The CDR3 is 16 amino acids. The V end lost 5 bases, the J end lost 3 bases, and 16 bases lay between the germline ends.

CDR3 in DNA: TGTGCCAGCAGCCACCCCCGGCCAGGGCCCCATGGCTACACCTTC. Its translation is CASSHPRPGPHGYTF. The chain combines TRBV3-1 (or the pseudogene TRBV3-2) with TRBJ1-2, with D possibly matching TRBD1 (5 bases). The V and J ends lost 3 bases and 6 bases respectively, with 17 bases between them. The germline gives CDR1 LGHDT, CDR2 YNNKEL (reference sequence). CDR3 length: 15 amino acids.

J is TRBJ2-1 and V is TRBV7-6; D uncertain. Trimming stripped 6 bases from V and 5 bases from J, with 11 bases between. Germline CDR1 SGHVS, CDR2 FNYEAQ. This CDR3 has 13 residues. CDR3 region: CASSQAQDNEQFF. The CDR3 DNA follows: TGTGCCAGCAGTCAAGCCCAGGACAATGAGCAGTTCTTC. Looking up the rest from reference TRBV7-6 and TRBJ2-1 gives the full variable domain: GAGVSQSPRYKVTKRGQDVALRCDPISGHVSLYWYRQALGQGPEFLTYFNYEAQQDKSGLPNDRFSAERPEGSISTLTIQRTEQRDSAMYRCASSQAQDNEQFFGPGTRLTVL.

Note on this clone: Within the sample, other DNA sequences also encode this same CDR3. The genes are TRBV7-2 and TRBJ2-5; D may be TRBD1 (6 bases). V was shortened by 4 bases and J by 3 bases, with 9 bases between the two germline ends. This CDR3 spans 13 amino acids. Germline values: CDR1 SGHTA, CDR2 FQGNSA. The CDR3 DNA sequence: TGTGCCAGCAGCTCTTCAGGGGAAGAGACCCAGTACTTC. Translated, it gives CASSSSGEETQYF.

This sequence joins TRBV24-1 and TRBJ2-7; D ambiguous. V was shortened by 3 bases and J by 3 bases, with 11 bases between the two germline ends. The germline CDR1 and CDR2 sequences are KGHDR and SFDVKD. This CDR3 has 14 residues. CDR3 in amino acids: CATSDKGSYYEQYF. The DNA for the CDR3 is TGTGCCACCAGTGATAAGGGTTCCTACTACGAGCAGTACTTC.

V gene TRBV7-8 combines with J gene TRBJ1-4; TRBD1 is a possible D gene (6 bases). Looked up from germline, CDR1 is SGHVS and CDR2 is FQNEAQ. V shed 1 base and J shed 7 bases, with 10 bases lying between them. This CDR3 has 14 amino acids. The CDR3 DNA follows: TGTGCCAGCAGCTTAGACAGGGAAGGTGAAAAACTGTTTTTT. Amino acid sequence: CASSLDREGEKLFF. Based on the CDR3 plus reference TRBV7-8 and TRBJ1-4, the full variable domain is GAGVSQSPRYKVAKRGQDVALRCDPISGHVSLFWYQQALGQGPEFLTYFQNEAQLDKSGLPSDRFFAERPEGSVSTLKIQRTQQEDSAVYLCASSLDREGEKLFFGSGTQLSVL.

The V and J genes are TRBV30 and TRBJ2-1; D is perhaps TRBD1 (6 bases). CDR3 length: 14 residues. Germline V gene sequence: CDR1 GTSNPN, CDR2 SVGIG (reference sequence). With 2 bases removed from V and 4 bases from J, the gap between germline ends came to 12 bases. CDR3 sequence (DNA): TGTGCCTGGAGTTCAGGGGATAGGTACAATGAGCAGTTCTTC. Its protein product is CAWSSGDRYNEQFF. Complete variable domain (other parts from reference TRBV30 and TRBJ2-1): SQTIHQWPATLVQPVGSPLSLECTVEGTSNPNLYWYRQAAGRGLQLLFYSVGIGQISSEVPQNLSASRPQDRQFILSSKKLLLSDSGFYLCAWSSGDRYNEQFFGPGTRLTVL.

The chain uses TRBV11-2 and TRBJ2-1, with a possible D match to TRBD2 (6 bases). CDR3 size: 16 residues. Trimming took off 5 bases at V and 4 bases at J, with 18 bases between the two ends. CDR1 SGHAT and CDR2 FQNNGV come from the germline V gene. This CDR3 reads CASSEGLTVKYNEQFF. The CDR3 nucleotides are TGTGCCAGCAGCGAGGGACTCACGGTGAAATACAATGAGCAGTTCTTC.

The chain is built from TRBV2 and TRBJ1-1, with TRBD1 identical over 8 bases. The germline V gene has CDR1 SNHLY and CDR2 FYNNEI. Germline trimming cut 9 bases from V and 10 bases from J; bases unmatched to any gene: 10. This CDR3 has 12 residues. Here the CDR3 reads CARQTGEDGAFF. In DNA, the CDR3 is TGTGCCAGGCAGACAGGGGAGGATGGAGCTTTCTTT.